This T cell receptor (beta chain) was recorded in a study of T cells in tuberculosis. CDR1 is MDHEN, CDR2 SYDVKM, per germline. V gave up 8 bases and J gave up 7 bases, with 15 bases separating them. The CDR3 sequence is 13 residues long. Cells were sorted from thawed PBMC rested overnight and stained with GMM-loaded CD1B tetramer, viability dye and anti-CD3. C32 glucose monomycolate from Rhodococcus equi was loaded onto the CD1B tetramers. Repertoires were generated with immunoSEQ multiplex PCR, while TCRdb's copy carries only in-frame clones and drops some. Of about 58,000 clones detected, 70% to 90% appear once; the ten largest clones hold about a fifth.

The sequencing input was CD1b-GMM tetramer-negative cells sorted from PBMCs. This chain uses TRBV28 with TRBJ2-1; TRBD2 might be the D (6 bases). The sequence was collected from an adult woman with latent tuberculosis. The CDR3 here is CASRAGLVNEQFF. The CDR3 DNA follows: TGTGCCAGCCGAGCGGGCCTAGTGAATGAGCAGTTCTTC.